These 27 T cell receptor beta chains came from one sample sequenced in a study of blood T cells in healthy people across ages. PCR was performed a second time for about 7 to 12 cycles using a sample-barcoded 5' primer and a J-beta primer mix. TCRdb re-derived calls from the 5' RACE reads in MiXCR, one entry per CDR3 protein. There are fewer than 2,000,000 distinct CDR3 sequences in the sample; roughly two fifths occur only once, and more than 20% lies in the top ten. The sequencing sample was made of blood. Source of these receptors: a human donor in good health.

The chain is built from TRBV11-3 and TRBJ2-1, with D perhaps being TRBD1 or TRBD2 (6 bases each). Looked up from germline, CDR1 is SGHNT and CDR2 is YENEEA. The V end was cut by 3 bases, the J end by 2 bases, with 23 bases between. This CDR3 region has 19 residues. In nucleotides, the CDR3 is TGTGCCAGCAGCTTGTTCGGGGGCCCGGCAGGATCAACCTACAATGAGCAGTTCTTC. It specifies CASSLFGGPAGSTYNEQFF.

The rearrangement uses TRBV20-1 and TRBJ2-7; D gene ambiguous. Germline V gives CDR1 DFQATT, CDR2 SNEGSKA (reference sequence). The CDR3 consists of 13 residues. V was pared by 3 bases and J by 1 base, with 10 bases between. DNA for the CDR3: TGCAGTGCTAGTATAGGTCCTTCCTACGAGCAGTACTTC. As protein: CSASIGPSYEQYF.

This clonotype was counted between two and nine times. The CDR3: CASSQGGRGRYNEQFF. CDR3 sequence (DNA): TGCGCCAGCAGCCAAGGCGGCAGGGGTAGGTACAATGAGCAGTTCTTC. V and J are TRBV4-1 and TRBJ2-1; a possible D gene is TRBD1 (6 bases). The V gene's germline CDR1 is MGHRA and CDR2 YSYEKL. Trimming removed 1 base at V and 4 bases at J, with 14 bases between. The length of the CDR3 is 16 residues.

J is TRBJ2-7 and V is TRBV6-2 or TRBV6-3, with unresolved D. Germline V CDR1 and CDR2: MNHEY, SVGEGT. The V end lost 5 bases, the J end lost 2 bases, and 10 bases lay between the germline ends. The CDR3 extends over 13 amino acids. The CDR3, as DNA: TGTGCCAGCAGTCTCCCGAGACCCTACGAGCAGTACTTC. Its protein is CASSLPRPYEQYF.

Comments on this clonotype: The junction differs from germline at one of its ends, possibly a read error. The V and J genes are TRBV10-3 and TRBJ1-2; D perhaps matches TRBD1 (5 bases). The length of the CDR3 is 18 residues. Germline V gives CDR1 ENHRY, CDR2 SYGVKD. The CDR3 nucleotides read TGTGCCGTCAGTGAGACAGCCTTCACAGGCCTACTCTTCTATGGCTACACCTTC. Protein product: CAVSETAFTGLLFYGYTF.

The gene calls are TRBV3-1 and TRBJ2-4; D ambiguous. The V gene's germline CDR1 is LGHDT and CDR2 YNNKEL (reference sequence). Trimming pared 1 base from V and 13 bases from J, leaving 17 bases between. This CDR3 spans 14 amino acids. The CDR3 loop is CASSQGRNAYGQYF. The CDR3 nucleotides read TGTGCCAGCAGCCAAGGGCGTAATGCCTACGGGCAGTACTTC.

Only a few counts were recorded for this clonotype. This chain joins TRBV6-6 and TRBJ2-5; TRBD2 aligns across 7 bases. The germline CDR1 and CDR2 sequences are MNHNY and SVGAGI (reference sequence). This CDR3 contains 16 residues. V gave up 6 bases and J gave up 3 bases; unmatched junction bases: 13. The CDR3 DNA reads TGTGCCAGCAGCCGGGGACTATCGGGGGATAAAGAGACCCAGTACTTC. Protein product: CASSRGLSGDKETQYF.

The J gene is TRBJ1-6, the V gene TRBV7-2; TRBD1 aligns across 7 bases. The CDR3 extends over 15 amino acids. Germline-derived CDR1 and CDR2 are SGHTA and FQGNSA. V trimming: 2 bases; J trimming: 10 bases; junction bases outside the gene matches: 8. The CDR3 sequence: CASSLMTGLRSPLHF. DNA of the CDR3: TGTGCCAGCAGCTTAATGACAGGGCTCAGGTCACCCCTCCACTTT.

The chain combines TRBV15 with TRBJ2-4; D not resolved. Germline V gene lookup returns CDR1 LNHNV and CDR2 YYDKDF (reference sequence). V shed 0 bases and J shed 13 bases, with 16 bases lying between them. This CDR3 has 14 residues. CDR3 amino acids: CATSRDYRPNEQYF. For the CDR3, the DNA is TGTGCCACCAGCAGAGATTACAGACCCAATGAGCAGTACTTC.

The CDR3 spells CASSELTSSNSPLHF. The CDR3 region has the DNA TGTGCCAGCAGTGAACTGACTAGTTCAAATTCACCCCTCCACTTT. This chain connects TRBV2 to TRBJ1-6; D gene uncertain. The CDR3 spans 15 residues. Germline lookup yields CDR1 SNHLY and CDR2 FYNNEI. V shed 2 bases and J shed 7 bases, with 12 bases lying between them.

This clonotype turned up a few times. The chain combines TRBV4-3 with TRBJ1-5; D remains ambiguous. V was shortened by 0 bases and J by 5 bases, with 11 bases between the two germline ends. The CDR3 extends over 15 amino acids. Germline lookup yields CDR1 LGHNA and CDR2 YSLEER. The CDR3: CASSQDTESHQPQHF. CDR3 sequence (DNA): TGCGCCAGCAGCCAAGATACCGAGAGCCATCAGCCCCAGCATTTT.

Comment on this clonotype: An end of the junction differs from the germline gene, which may be a read error. V and J are TRBV20-1 and TRBJ1-5; TRBD1 matches at 7 bases. Germline assignment: CDR1 DFQATT and CDR2 SNEGSKA (reference sequence). This CDR3 is built from 18 residues. The CDR3: CSAVGDRAGTYSNRPQHF. The DNA of the CDR3 is TGCAGTGCTGTGGGAGACAGGGCGGGCACTTATAGCAATCGGCCCCAGCATTTT.

The chain links TRBV5-1 to TRBJ1-5, with unresolved D. Trimming took off 0 bases at V and 6 bases at J, with 7 bases between the two ends. CDR1 is SGHRS, CDR2 YFSETQ, per germline. The CDR3 is 13 amino acids. CDR3 residues: CASSLGTSQPQHF. Written as DNA, the CDR3 is TGCGCCAGCAGCTTGGGAACGAGTCAGCCCCAGCATTTT.

The chain joins TRBV24-1 to TRBJ2-7, with TRBD1 matching over 10 bases. The V segment lost 5 bases and the J segment 5 bases; nucleotides outside the gene matches: 8. The CDR3 is made up of 15 amino acids. Germline loops: CDR1 KGHDR, CDR2 SFDVKD. CDR3 residues: CATSGPMTGGNEQYF. The CDR3 DNA follows: TGTGCCACCAGTGGCCCGATGACAGGGGGCAACGAGCAGTACTTC.

This rearrangement joins TRBV7-9 to TRBJ2-3, with 7 positions matching TRBD2. V shed 6 bases and J 0 bases; nucleotides not matched to a gene: 9. This CDR3 has 16 amino acids. Per the germline V gene, CDR1 is SEHNR and CDR2 is FQNEAQ (reference sequence). CDR3 amino acids: CASRGRGSASTDTQYF. CDR3 coding DNA: TGTGCCAGCAGGGGGCGGGGGTCTGCTAGCACAGATACGCAGTATTTT.

The gene calls are TRBV12-3 or TRBV12-4 and TRBJ2-7; D is perhaps TRBD1 (5 bases). The CDR3 is 13 amino acids. Trimming removed 5 bases at V and 4 bases at J, with 12 bases between. CDR3 sequence (DNA): TGTGCCAGCAGTCCCCCGGACATATACGAGCAGTACTTC. Amino acids: CASSPPDIYEQYF.

This clonotype came up once. The chain is built from TRBV7-9 and TRBJ1-2, with 11 positions matching TRBD1. Per germline, CDR1 SEHNR and CDR2 FQNEAQ (reference sequence). This CDR3 region has 17 residues. With V trimmed by 5 bases and J by 2 bases, 10 bases remained unmatched. CDR3 protein: CASSVPGQGEGNYGYTF. CDR3 nucleotide sequence: TGTGCCAGCAGCGTCCCGGGACAGGGGGAAGGAAACTATGGCTACACCTTC.

This rearrangement joins TRBV10-3 to TRBJ2-3, with D tentatively TRBD2 (5 bases). V lost 7 bases, J lost 0 bases, and 11 bases lay in between. Germline V CDR1 and CDR2: ENHRY, SYGVKD. The CDR3 is made up of 14 amino acids. The chain's CDR3 is CAIKSGLSTDTQYF. CDR3 nucleotide sequence: TGTGCCATCAAATCCGGACTGAGCACAGATACGCAGTATTTT.

This clonotype has only a few counts. This chain links TRBV7-2 with TRBJ1-5; tentative D call: TRBD1 (5 bases). The CDR3 totals 16 residues. The germline V gene has CDR1 SGHTA and CDR2 FQGNSA. Trimming pared 1 base from V and 2 bases from J, leaving 12 bases between. Here the CDR3 reads CASSLGFREGNQPQHF. CDR3 nucleotides: TGTGCCAGCAGCTTAGGGTTCAGGGAAGGCAATCAGCCCCAGCATTTT. Filled out from reference TRBV7-2 and TRBJ1-5, the complete variable domain reads GAGVSQSPSNKVTEKGKDVELRCDPISGHTALYWYRQSLGQGLEFLIYFQGNSAPDKSGLPSDRFSAERTGGSVSTLTIQRTQQEDSAVYLCASSLGFREGNQPQHFGDGTRLSIL.

This clonotype was counted a few times. V usage is TRBV9 and J usage is TRBJ2-1; D is uncertain. Germline lookup yields CDR1 SGDLS and CDR2 YYNGEE. V was clipped by 4 bases and J by 7 bases, with 12 bases between them. The CDR3 consists of 13 residues. This CDR3 is CASSPSSGNEQFF. CDR3 coding DNA: TGTGCCAGCAGCCCTTCCTCCGGAAATGAGCAGTTCTTC.

A few counts support this clonotype. The V and J genes are TRBV4-1 and TRBJ2-5, with 9 bases aligning to TRBD1. CDR3 length equals 13 residues. Germline lookup yields CDR1 MGHRA and CDR2 YSYEKL. The CDR3 loop reads CATGTGTQETQYF. The DNA for the CDR3 is TGCGCGACGGGGACAGGGACCCAAGAGACCCAGTACTTC.

The sample holds a few counts of this clonotype. The chain carries TRBV4-3 and TRBJ2-7; possible D gene TRBD2, 6 bases. The CDR3 loop spans 14 amino acids. Germline V gene data show CDR1 as LGHNA and CDR2 as YSLEER. V lost 0 bases and J lost 3, with 9 bases in between. In DNA, the CDR3 is TGCGCCAGCAGCCAAGACGGGGGAAACTACGAGCAGTACTTC. As protein: CASSQDGGNYEQYF.

Turning to this clonotype: A much bigger clone sits one base away, suggesting this may be a read error. This chain connects TRBV20-1 to TRBJ1-2; the D gene is possibly TRBD1 (5 bases). CDR1 DFQATT and CDR2 SNEGSKA come from the germline V gene (reference sequence). The CDR3 is made up of 12 amino acids. This CDR3 is CSARTVNYGHTF. In DNA, the CDR3 is TGCAGTGCTAGGACAGTAAACTATGGCCACACCTTC.

J is TRBJ2-7 and V is TRBV3-1; 7 nucleotides match TRBD2. Germline V gene sequence: CDR1 LGHDT, CDR2 YNNKEL (reference sequence). The V segment lost 0 bases and the J segment 7 bases; nucleotides outside the gene matches: 9. CDR3 length: 15 amino acids. The CDR3 reads CASSQDWGGYNEQYF. The CDR3, as DNA: TGTGCCAGCAGCCAAGACTGGGGGGGATACAATGAGCAGTACTTC.

This clonotype occurred a few times. J is TRBJ1-5 and V is TRBV7-9; D is unresolved. CDR1 is SEHNR, CDR2 FQNEAQ, per germline (reference sequence). The V end was cut by 0 bases, the J end by 3 bases, with 9 bases between. This CDR3 has 15 residues. This CDR3 is CASSLAGGNNQPQHF. The CDR3, as DNA: TGTGCCAGCAGCTTAGCTGGAGGGAACAATCAGCCCCAGCATTTT.

The chain uses TRBV7-9 and TRBJ2-5; D possibly corresponds to TRBD1 (5 bases). V was pared by 1 base and J by 3 bases, with 12 bases between. The germline CDR1 and CDR2 sequences are SEHNR and FQNEAQ (reference sequence). The CDR3 is made up of 15 amino acids. The CDR3 protein is CASSLVQGWEETQYF. Written as DNA, the CDR3 is TGTGCCAGCAGCTTAGTCCAGGGTTGGGAAGAGACCCAGTACTTC. Full variable domain (rest looked up from reference TRBV7-9 and TRBJ2-5): DTGVSQNPRHKITKRGQNVTFRCDPISEHNRLYWYRQTLGQGPEFLTYFQNEAQLEKSRLLSDRFSAERPKGSFSTLEIQRTEQGDSAMYLCASSLVQGWEETQYFGPGTRLLVL.

The rearrangement joins TRBV7-9 to TRBJ2-7, with D perhaps TRBD2 (6 bases). The CDR3 runs to 15 residues. In germline, CDR1 is SEHNR, CDR2 FQNEAQ (reference sequence). Trimming pared 5 bases from V and 4 bases from J, leaving 18 bases between. Here the CDR3 reads CASSSSLAFSYEQYF. CDR3 nucleotide sequence: TGTGCCAGCAGCAGCTCACTAGCATTCAGTTACGAGCAGTACTTC.